This T cell receptor beta chain was retrieved from a study of CD8 T cell repertoires and HIV-1 epitope variants. Produced via immunoSEQ multiplex PCR; TCRdb's table is partial and in-frame only. The sample includes thousands of clones, 62% seen only once; the top ten take 35% to 55%. This clone was seen only once. What it recognizes is unknown. Germline loops: CDR1 SGHDT, CDR2 YYEEEE. The CDR3 runs 14 residues. Trimming removed 4 bases at V and 3 bases at J, with 13 bases between. V gene TRBV5-6 combines with J gene TRBJ1-1; possibly TRBD1 for D (5 bases). The sequencing input was cultured CD8+ T cells derived from PBMCs. This receptor was identified in a male donor with HIV. CDR3 nucleotide sequence: TGTGCCAGCAGCCAAGGGGAGGCGGACACTGAAGCTTTCTTT. Translation gives CASSQGEADTEAFF.